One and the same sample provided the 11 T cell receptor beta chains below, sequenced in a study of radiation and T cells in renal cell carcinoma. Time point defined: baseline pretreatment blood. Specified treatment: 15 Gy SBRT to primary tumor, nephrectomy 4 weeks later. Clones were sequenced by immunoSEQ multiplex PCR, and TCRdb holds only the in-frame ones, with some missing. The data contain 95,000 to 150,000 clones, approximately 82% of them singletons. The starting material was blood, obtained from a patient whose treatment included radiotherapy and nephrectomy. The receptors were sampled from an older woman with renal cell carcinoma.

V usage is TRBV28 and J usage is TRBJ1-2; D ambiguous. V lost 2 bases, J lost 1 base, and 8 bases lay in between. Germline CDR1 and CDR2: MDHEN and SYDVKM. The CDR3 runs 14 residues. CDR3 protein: CASSLGVSNYGYTF. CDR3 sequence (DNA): TGTGCCAGCAGTTTAGGTGTCAGTAACTATGGCTACACCTTC.

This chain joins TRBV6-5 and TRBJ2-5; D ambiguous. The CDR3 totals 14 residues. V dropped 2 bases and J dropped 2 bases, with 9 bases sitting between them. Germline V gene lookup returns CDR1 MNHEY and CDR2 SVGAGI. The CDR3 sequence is CASSYGSGQETQYF. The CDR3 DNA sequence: TGTGCCAGCAGTTACGGATCGGGTCAAGAGACCCAGTACTTC.

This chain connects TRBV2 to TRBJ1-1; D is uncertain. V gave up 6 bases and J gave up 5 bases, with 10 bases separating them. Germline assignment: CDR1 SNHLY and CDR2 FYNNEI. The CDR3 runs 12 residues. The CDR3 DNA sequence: TGTGCCAGCAGGGATACAAGTACTGAAGCTTTCTTT. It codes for CASRDTSTEAFF.

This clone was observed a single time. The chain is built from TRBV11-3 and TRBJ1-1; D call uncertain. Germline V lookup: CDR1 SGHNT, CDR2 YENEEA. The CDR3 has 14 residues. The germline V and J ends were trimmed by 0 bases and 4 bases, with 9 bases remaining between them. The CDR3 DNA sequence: TGTGCCAGCAGCTTAGACATGGCCGGCACTGAAGCTTTCTTT. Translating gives CASSLDMAGTEAFF.

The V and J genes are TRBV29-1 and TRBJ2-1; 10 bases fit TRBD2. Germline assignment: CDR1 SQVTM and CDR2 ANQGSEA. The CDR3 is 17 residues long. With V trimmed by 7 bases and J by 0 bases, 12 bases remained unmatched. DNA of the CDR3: TGCAGCGCCGCCGGACTAGCGGTATCAAGCTCCTACAATGAGCAGTTCTTC. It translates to CSAAGLAVSSSYNEQFF.

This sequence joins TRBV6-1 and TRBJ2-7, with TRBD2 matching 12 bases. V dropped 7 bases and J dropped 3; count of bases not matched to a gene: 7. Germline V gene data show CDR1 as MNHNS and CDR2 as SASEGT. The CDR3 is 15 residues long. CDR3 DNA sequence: TGTGCCAGCACTCGGACTAGCGGGGTCAACTACGAGCAGTACTTC. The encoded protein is CASTRTSGVNYEQYF.

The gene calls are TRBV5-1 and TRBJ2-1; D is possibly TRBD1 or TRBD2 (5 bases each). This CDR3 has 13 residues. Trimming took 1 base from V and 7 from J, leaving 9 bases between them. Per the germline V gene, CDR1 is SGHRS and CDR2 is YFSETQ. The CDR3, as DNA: TGCGCCAGCAGCTTGAACTGGGGGAATGAGCAGTTCTTC. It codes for CASSLNWGNEQFF.

The CDR3 DNA follows: TGCAGCGTTGAAGATCGGGGGGGGAGGATCACTGAAGCTTTCTTT. Its protein product is CSVEDRGGRITEAFF. The V call is TRBV29-1, the J call TRBJ1-1; possibly TRBD1 for D (5 bases). The germline CDR1 and CDR2 sequences are SQVTM and ANQGSEA. V lost 0 bases, J lost 4 bases, and 15 bases lay in between. This CDR3 is built from 15 residues. Together with reference TRBV29-1 and TRBJ1-1, the CDR3 gives the full variable domain: SAVISQKPSRDICQRGTSLTIQCQVDSQVTMMFWYRQQPGQSLTLIATANQGSEATYESGFVIDKFPISRPNLTFSTLTVSNMSPEDSSIYLCSVEDRGGRITEAFFGQGTRLTVV.

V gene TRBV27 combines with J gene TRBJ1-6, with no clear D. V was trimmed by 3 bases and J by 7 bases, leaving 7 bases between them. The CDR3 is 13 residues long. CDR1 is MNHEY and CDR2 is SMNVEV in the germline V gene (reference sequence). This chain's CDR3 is CASSFRENSPLHF. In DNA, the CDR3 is TGTGCCAGCAGTTTCCGGGAGAATTCACCCCTCCACTTT.

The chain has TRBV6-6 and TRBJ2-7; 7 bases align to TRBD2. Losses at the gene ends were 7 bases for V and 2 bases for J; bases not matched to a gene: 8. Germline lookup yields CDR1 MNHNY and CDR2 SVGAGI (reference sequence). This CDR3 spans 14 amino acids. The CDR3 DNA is TGTGCCAGCACTGAGAGCGGGACCACCTACGAGCAGTACTTC. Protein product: CASTESGTTYEQYF.

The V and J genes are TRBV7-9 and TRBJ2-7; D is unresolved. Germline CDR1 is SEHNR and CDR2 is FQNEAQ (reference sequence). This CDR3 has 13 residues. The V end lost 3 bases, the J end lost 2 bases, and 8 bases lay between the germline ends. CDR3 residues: CASSFTRAYEQYF. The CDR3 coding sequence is TGTGCCAGCAGCTTCACCAGAGCCTACGAGCAGTACTTC.